The 5 T cell receptor beta chains reported below all come from one sample, sequenced in a study of blood T cell repertoires in COVID-19. Sequenced by immunoSEQ multiplex PCR; TCRdb stores in-frame clones only, minus some. The top ten hold about 5.4% of the sample, which has about 330,000 clones, more than 70% seen once. The source material was PBMCs or T cells enriched from blood (not recorded which). Receptors originate from a woman younger than 45 who had recovered from COVID-19.

V is TRBV15 and J is TRBJ1-5; D unclear. The CDR3 loop spans 17 amino acids. CDR1 and CDR2 (germline): LNHNV, YYDKDF (reference sequence). V lost 0 bases and J 0 bases, leaving 12 bases between the germline ends. CDR3 amino acids: CATSRDTRVYSNQPQHF. The CDR3 bases are TGTGCCACCAGCAGAGATACGAGGGTCTATAGCAATCAGCCCCAGCATTTT.

This sequence joins TRBV19 and TRBJ1-1; maybe TRBD1 (6 bases). CDR3 length equals 19 residues. V was pared by 3 bases and J by 0 bases, with 23 bases between. Germline V gene sequence: CDR1 LNHDA, CDR2 SQIVND (reference sequence). The CDR3 DNA reads as TGTGCCAGTAGTATGACTTCAGGGGCGGTTTGGCAAATGAACACTGAAGCTTTCTTT. It translates to CASSMTSGAVWQMNTEAFF.

This clone was found a few times. V gene TRBV28 combines with J gene TRBJ2-7; 7 bases match TRBD2. V shed 2 bases, J shed 7 bases, and the junction held 11 bases outside the gene matches. The CDR3 runs 15 residues. Germline CDR1 and CDR2: MDHEN and SYDVKM. As DNA, the CDR3 is TGTGCCAGCAGTTTACTAGCGGCGGCGATGGGAGAGCAGTACTTC. It encodes CASSLLAAAMGEQYF.

This chain joins TRBV5-6 and TRBJ1-4, with D perhaps matching TRBD1 (5 bases). CDR1 SGHDT and CDR2 YYEEEE come from the germline V gene. The CDR3 is 15 amino acids. The V gene lost 1 base and the J gene lost 8 bases, with 15 bases spanning the gap. In nucleotides, the CDR3 is TGTGCCAGCAGCTTGCTCGCAGGGTCTGGAGAAAAACTGTTTTTT. It yields the protein CASSLLAGSGEKLFF.

This chain links TRBV2 with TRBJ1-2; D is ambiguous. V was shortened by 5 bases and J by 10 bases, with 17 bases between the two germline ends. This CDR3 spans 13 amino acids. Per germline, CDR1 SNHLY and CDR2 FYNNEI. CDR3 loop: CASSLAFLLVYTF. The CDR3 bases are TGTGCCAGCAGTCTCGCCTTTTTACTTGTCTACACCTTC.